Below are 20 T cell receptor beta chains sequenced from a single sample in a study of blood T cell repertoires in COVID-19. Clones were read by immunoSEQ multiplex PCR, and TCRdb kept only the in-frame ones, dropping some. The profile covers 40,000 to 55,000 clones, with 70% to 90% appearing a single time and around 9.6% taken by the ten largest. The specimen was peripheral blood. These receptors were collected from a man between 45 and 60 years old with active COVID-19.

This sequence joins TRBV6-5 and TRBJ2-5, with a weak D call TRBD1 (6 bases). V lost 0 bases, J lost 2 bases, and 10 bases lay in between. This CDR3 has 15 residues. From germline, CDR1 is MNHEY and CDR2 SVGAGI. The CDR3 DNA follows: TGTGCCAGCAGTTACTCTGCAGGGGATCAAGAGACCCAGTACTTC. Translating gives CASSYSAGDQETQYF.

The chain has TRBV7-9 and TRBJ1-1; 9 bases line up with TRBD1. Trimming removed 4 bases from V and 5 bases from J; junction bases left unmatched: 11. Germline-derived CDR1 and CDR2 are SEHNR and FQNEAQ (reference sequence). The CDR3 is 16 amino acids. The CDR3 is CASSSKPGQGWTEAFF. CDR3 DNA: TGTGCCAGCAGCTCAAAACCGGGACAGGGTTGGACTGAAGCTTTCTTT.

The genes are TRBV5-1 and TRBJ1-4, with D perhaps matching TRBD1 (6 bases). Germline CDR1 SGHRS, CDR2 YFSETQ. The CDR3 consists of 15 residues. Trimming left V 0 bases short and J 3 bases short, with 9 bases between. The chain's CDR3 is CASSLEGTPNEKLFF. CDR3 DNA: TGCGCCAGCAGCTTGGAAGGGACACCTAATGAAAAACTGTTTTTT.

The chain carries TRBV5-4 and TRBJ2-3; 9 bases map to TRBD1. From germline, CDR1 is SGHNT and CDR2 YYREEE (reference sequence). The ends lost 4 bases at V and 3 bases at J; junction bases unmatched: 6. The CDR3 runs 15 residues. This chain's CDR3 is CASSADRGGTDTQYF. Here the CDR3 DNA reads TGTGCCAGCAGCGCGGACAGGGGAGGGACAGATACGCAGTATTTT.

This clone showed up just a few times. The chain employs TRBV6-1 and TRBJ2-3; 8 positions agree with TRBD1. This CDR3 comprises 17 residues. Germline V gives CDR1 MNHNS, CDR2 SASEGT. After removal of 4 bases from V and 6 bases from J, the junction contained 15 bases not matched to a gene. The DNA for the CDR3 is TGTGCCAGCAGTGGCCGGGACAGGCCTCAGAGGGGGGATACGCAGTATTTT. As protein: CASSGRDRPQRGDTQYF.

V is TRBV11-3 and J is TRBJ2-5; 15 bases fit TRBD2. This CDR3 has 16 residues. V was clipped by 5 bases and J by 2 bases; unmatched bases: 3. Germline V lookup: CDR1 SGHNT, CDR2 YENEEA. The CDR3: CASSTGTSGGQETQYF. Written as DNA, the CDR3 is TGTGCCAGCAGCACGGGGACTAGCGGGGGGCAAGAGACCCAGTACTTC.

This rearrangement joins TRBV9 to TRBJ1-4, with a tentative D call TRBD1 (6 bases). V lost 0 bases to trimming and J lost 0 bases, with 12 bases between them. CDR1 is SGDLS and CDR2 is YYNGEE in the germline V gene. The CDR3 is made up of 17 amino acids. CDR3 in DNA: TGTGCCAGCAGCGTAGGCCAGGGGCTAGCAACTAATGAAAAACTGTTTTTT. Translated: CASSVGQGLATNEKLFF.

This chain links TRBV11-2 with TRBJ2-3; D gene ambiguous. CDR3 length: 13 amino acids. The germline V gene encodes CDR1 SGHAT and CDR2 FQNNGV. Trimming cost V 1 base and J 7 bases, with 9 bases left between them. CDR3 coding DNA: TGTGCCAGCAGCTTAGGAATCAGAAATACGCAGTATTTT. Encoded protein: CASSLGIRNTQYF.

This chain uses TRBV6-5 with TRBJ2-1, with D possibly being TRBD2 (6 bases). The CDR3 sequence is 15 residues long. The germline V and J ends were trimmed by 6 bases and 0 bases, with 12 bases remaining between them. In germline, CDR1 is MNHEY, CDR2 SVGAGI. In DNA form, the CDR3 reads TGTGCCAGCAGCGTTGACGGGGGCTCCTACAATGAGCAGTTCTTC. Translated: CASSVDGGSYNEQFF.

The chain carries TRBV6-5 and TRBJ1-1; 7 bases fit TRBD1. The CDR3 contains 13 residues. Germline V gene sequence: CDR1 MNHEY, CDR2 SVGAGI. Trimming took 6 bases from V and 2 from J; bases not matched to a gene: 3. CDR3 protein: CASSDRENTEAFF. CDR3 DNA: TGTGCCAGCAGCGACAGGGAAAACACTGAAGCTTTCTTT.

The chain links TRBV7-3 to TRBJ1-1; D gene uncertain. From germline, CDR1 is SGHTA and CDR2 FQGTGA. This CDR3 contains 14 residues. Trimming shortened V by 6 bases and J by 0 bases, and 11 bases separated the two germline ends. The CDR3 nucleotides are TGTGCCAGCAGGTCACAGATCATGAACACTGAAGCTTTCTTT. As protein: CASRSQIMNTEAFF.

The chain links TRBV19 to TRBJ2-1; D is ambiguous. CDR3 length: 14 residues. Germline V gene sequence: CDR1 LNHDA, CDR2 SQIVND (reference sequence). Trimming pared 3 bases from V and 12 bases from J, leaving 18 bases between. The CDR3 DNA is TGTGCCAGTAGTATTGGTCTAGGAAGCACCGCGCAGTTCTTC. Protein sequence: CASSIGLGSTAQFF.

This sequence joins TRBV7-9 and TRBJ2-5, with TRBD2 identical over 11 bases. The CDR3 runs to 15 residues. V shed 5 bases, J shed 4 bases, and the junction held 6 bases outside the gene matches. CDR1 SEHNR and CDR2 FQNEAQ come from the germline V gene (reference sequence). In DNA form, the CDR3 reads TGTGCCAGCAGCATACTAGCGGGAGTTGCAGAGACCCAGTACTTC. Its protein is CASSILAGVAETQYF.

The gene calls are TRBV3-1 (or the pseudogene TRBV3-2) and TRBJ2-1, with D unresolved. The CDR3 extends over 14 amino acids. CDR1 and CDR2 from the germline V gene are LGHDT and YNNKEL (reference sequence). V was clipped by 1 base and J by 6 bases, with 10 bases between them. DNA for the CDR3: TGTGCCAGCAGCCAAGGTCAGGCTGTCAATGAGCAGTTCTTC. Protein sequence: CASSQGQAVNEQFF.

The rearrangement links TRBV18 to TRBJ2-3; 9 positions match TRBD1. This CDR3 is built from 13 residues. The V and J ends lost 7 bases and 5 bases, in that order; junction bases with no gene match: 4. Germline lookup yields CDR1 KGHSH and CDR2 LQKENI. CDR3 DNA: TGTGCCAGCTGCCAGGGACAGGGAGATACGCAGTATTTT. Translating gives CASCQGQGDTQYF. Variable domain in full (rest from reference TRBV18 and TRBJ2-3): NAGVMQNPRHLVRRRGQEARLRCSPMKGHSHVYWYRQLPEEGLKFMVYLQKENIIDESGMPKERFSAEFPKEGPSILRIQQVVRGDSAAYFCASCQGQGDTQYFGPGTRLTVL.

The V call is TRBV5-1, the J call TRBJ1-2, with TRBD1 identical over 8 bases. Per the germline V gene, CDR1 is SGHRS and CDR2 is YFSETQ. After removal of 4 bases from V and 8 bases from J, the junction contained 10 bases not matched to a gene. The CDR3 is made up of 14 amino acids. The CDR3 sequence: CASSVSPGTGGYTF. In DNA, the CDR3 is TGCGCCAGCAGCGTCTCTCCCGGGACAGGAGGCTACACCTTC. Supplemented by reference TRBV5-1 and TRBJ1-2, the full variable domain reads KAGVTQTPRYLIKTRGQQVTLSCSPISGHRSVSWYQQTPGQGLQFLFEYFSETQRNKGNFPGRFSGRQFSNSRSEMNVSTLELGDSALYLCASSVSPGTGGYTFGSGTRLTVV.

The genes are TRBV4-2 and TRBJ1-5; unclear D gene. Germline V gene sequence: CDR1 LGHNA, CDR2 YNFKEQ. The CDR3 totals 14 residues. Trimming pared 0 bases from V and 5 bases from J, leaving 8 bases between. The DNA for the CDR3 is TGTGCCAGCAGCCAAGAATGGACTCATCAGCCCCAGCATTTT. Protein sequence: CASSQEWTHQPQHF.

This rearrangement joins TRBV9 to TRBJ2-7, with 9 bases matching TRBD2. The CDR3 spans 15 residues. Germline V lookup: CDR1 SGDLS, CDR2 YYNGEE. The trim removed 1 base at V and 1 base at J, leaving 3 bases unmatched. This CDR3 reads CASSVLAGVSYEQYF. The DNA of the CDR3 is TGTGCCAGCAGCGTATTAGCGGGGGTGTCCTACGAGCAGTACTTC. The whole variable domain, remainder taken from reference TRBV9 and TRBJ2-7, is DSGVTQTPKHLITATGQRVTLRCSPRSGDLSVYWYQQSLDQGLQFLIQYYNGEERAKGNILERFSAQQFPDLHSELNLSSLELGDSALYFCASSVLAGVSYEQYFGPGTRLTVT.

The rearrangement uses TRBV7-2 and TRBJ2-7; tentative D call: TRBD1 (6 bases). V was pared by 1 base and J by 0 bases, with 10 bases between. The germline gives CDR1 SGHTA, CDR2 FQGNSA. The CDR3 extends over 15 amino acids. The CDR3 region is CASSLEGHGSYEQYF. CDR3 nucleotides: TGTGCCAGCAGCTTAGAGGGACACGGCTCCTACGAGCAGTACTTC.

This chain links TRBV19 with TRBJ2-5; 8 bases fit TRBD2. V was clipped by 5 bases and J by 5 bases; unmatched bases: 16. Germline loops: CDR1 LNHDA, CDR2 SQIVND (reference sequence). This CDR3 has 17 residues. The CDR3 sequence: CASSDPWDGGAVETQYF. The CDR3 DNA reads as TGTGCCAGTAGTGACCCCTGGGACGGGGGGGCCGTTGAGACCCAGTACTTC.